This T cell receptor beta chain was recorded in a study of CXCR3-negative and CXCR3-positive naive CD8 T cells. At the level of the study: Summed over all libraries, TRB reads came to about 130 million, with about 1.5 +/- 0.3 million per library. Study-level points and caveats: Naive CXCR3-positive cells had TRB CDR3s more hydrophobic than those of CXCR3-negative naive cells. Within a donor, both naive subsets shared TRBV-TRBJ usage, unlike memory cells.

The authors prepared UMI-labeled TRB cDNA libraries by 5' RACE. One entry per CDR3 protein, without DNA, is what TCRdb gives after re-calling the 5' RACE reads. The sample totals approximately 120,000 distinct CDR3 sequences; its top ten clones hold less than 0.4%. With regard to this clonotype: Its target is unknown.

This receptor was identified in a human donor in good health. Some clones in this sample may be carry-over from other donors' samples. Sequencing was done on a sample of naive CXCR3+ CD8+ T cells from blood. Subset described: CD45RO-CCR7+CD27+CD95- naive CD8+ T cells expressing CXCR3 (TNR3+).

CDR3 sequence: CASSSSFTGISYNEQFF. The rearrangement joins TRBV12-3 or TRBV12-4 to TRBJ2-1. The CDR3 consists of 17 residues.